The 24 T cell receptor beta chains in this list originate from one sample, sequenced in a study of T cell responses to AZD1222 COVID-19 vaccine (dated by TCRdb to the early 2020s). The method was the immunoSEQ multiplex PCR assay. TCRdb obtained this table from immuneACCESS and retained in-frame rearrangements with V and J assigned. These tables miss some clones; where compared with another copy, unresolved V genes account for less than half of the shortfall, and the remainder is unexplained. Within this sample are about 100,000 clones, with about 88% of them counted one time only. About 1.8% of the sample is held by the ten biggest clonotypes. The time point label on this specimen signifies: baseline before first vaccination. The specimen comprised peripheral blood, sampled on day 0 of AZD1222 vaccination. These TCRs come from an adult in good health.

The chain employs TRBV30 and TRBJ2-7; TRBD1 matches 10 bases. This CDR3 contains 14 residues. CDR1 is GTSNPN and CDR2 is SVGIG in the germline V gene (reference sequence). V gave up 6 bases and J gave up 6 bases; unmatched junction bases: 11. CDR3 loop: CACSTGTGDGEQYF. DNA of the CDR3: TGTGCCTGCTCCACCGGGACAGGGGATGGCGAGCAGTACTTC.

DNA of the CDR3: TGTGCCAGCAGCCAGACGGGTGGTCAGCCCCAGCATTTT. It codes for CASSQTGGQPQHF. V gene TRBV4-2 combines with J gene TRBJ1-5, with no clear D. Germline CDR1 LGHNA, CDR2 YNFKEQ. V shed 3 bases and J shed 6 bases, with 9 bases lying between them. The CDR3 has 13 residues.

The V gene is TRBV27, the J gene TRBJ2-1; 7 bases fit TRBD2. Trimming removed 6 bases from V and 0 bases from J; junction bases left unmatched: 5. Germline CDR1 reads MNHEY; CDR2 reads SMNVEV (reference sequence). This CDR3 is built from 15 residues. The CDR3, as DNA: TGTGCCAGCAGCCCGGGACTAAGCTCCTACAATGAGCAGTTCTTC. Its protein product is CASSPGLSSYNEQFF.

This clone was detected only once. The J gene is TRBJ2-7, the V gene TRBV6-5; 8 bases fit TRBD1. The CDR3 spans 14 residues. CDR1 is MNHEY, CDR2 SVGAGI, per germline. Trimming removed 6 bases from V and 2 bases from J; junction bases left unmatched: 6. The CDR3 spells CASSAGTGPYEQYF. In nucleotides, the CDR3 is TGTGCCAGCAGCGCCGGGACAGGTCCCTACGAGCAGTACTTC.

The V gene is TRBV3-1 (or the pseudogene TRBV3-2), the J gene TRBJ1-5; D not certain. The V and J ends lost 0 bases and 5 bases respectively, with 11 bases between them. The CDR3 covers 15 residues. CDR1 and CDR2 (germline): LGHDT, YNNKEL (reference sequence). CDR3 coding DNA: TGTGCCAGCAGCCAAGATCCCGGGATGTATCAGCCCCAGCATTTT. This gives the protein CASSQDPGMYQPQHF.

Written as DNA, the CDR3 is TGTGCCAGCAGCTACTTTGGACAGGGTGGGAACTATGGCTACACCTTC. Its translation: CASSYFGQGGNYGYTF. The chain has TRBV11-2 and TRBJ1-2; 8 nucleotides match TRBD1. Trimming cost V 4 bases and J 2 bases; bases outside gene matches: 9. The CDR3 spans 16 residues. Germline V gives CDR1 SGHAT, CDR2 FQNNGV.

V and J are TRBV30 and TRBJ2-2; D not resolved. The V gene's germline CDR1 is GTSNPN and CDR2 SVGIG (reference sequence). This CDR3 is built from 13 residues. V was shortened by 0 bases and J by 4 bases, with 6 bases between the two germline ends. The CDR3 loop is CAWSVLGTGELFF. As DNA, the CDR3 is TGTGCCTGGAGTGTACTCGGCACCGGGGAGCTGTTTTTT.

DNA for the CDR3: TGTGCCACCACAGGCAGTCTCGGGGAGACCCAGTACTTC. Protein: CATTGSLGETQYF. The rearrangement uses TRBV15 and TRBJ2-5, with D unclear. The CDR3 consists of 13 residues. V was clipped by 7 bases and J by 5 bases, with 14 bases between them. CDR1 is LNHNV, CDR2 YYDKDF, per germline (reference sequence).

This chain links TRBV6-1 with TRBJ1-5; D is ambiguous. Germline CDR1 and CDR2: MNHNS and SASEGT. V lost 2 bases and J lost 12, with 11 bases in between. This CDR3 is built from 12 residues. The CDR3 here is CASSEFLGSQHF. The CDR3 DNA reads as TGTGCCAGCAGTGAATTTCTCGGGAGCCAGCATTTT.

This clone is a singleton in its sample. Here the CDR3 reads CASSGPTLNTGELFF. For the CDR3, the DNA is TGTGCCAGCAGCGGCCCTACTTTGAACACCGGGGAGCTGTTTTTT. The V call is TRBV5-4, the J call TRBJ2-2; D is undetermined. The V and J ends lost 4 bases and 1 base respectively, with 11 bases between them. The CDR3 spans 15 residues. Germline CDR1 reads SGHNT; CDR2 reads YYREEE (reference sequence).

The chain is built from TRBV19 and TRBJ1-4; 7 positions match TRBD1. This CDR3 is 15 amino acids long. CDR1 and CDR2 from the germline V gene are LNHDA and SQIVND (reference sequence). With 5 bases clipped from V and 6 bases from J, the junction kept 9 bases outside the gene matches. For the CDR3, the DNA is TGTGCCAGTAGTCCGAAGACAGGGAAATATGAAAAACTGTTTTTT. Its translation: CASSPKTGKYEKLFF.

V is TRBV28 and J is TRBJ1-2, with 11 bases fitting TRBD1. CDR1 MDHEN and CDR2 SYDVKM come from the germline V gene. Unmatched junction bases numbered 8, after V lost 4 bases and J lost 1 base. There are 17 residues in the CDR3. DNA of the CDR3: TGTGCCAGCAGTTACCCGGACAGGGGGCGAGGTAACTATGGCTACACCTTC. It encodes CASSYPDRGRGNYGYTF.

The chain combines TRBV9 with TRBJ1-1; TRBD1 matches at 9 bases. There are 14 residues in the CDR3. Per the germline V gene, CDR1 is SGDLS and CDR2 is YYNGEE. V gave up 4 bases and J gave up 11 bases; unmatched junction bases: 12. In nucleotides, the CDR3 is TGTGCCAGCAGCTTCAGTTGGGACAGGGTAAGCGCTTTCTTT. Translated, it gives CASSFSWDRVSAFF. Drawing the rest from reference TRBV9 and TRBJ1-1, the complete variable domain is DSGVTQTPKHLITATGQRVTLRCSPRSGDLSVYWYQQSLDQGLQFLIQYYNGEERAKGNILERFSAQQFPDLHSELNLSSLELGDSALYFCASSFSWDRVSAFFGQGTRLTVV.

This clone showed up just once. The V gene is TRBV7-9, the J gene TRBJ2-5, with D perhaps TRBD2 (7 bases). The germline V and J ends were trimmed by 2 bases and 1 base, with 17 bases remaining between them. This CDR3 comprises 17 residues. Germline CDR1 is SEHNR and CDR2 is FQNEAQ (reference sequence). CDR3 coding DNA: TGTGCCAGCAGCTTATATCTCGGGGGGCGGCTCCAAGAGACCCAGTACTTC. Translating it yields CASSLYLGGRLQETQYF.

J is TRBJ2-7 and V is TRBV27; D unclear. V was trimmed by 5 bases and J by 1 base, leaving 15 bases between them. The V gene's germline CDR1 is MNHEY and CDR2 SMNVEV (reference sequence). The CDR3 length is 15 residues. CDR3 DNA sequence: TGTGCCAGCAGTATTACTGGGTTACGGTCCTACGAGCAGTACTTC. It encodes CASSITGLRSYEQYF.

The chain is built from TRBV24-1 and TRBJ2-2, with D uncertain. V gave up 3 bases and J gave up 6 bases, with 13 bases separating them. Germline lookup yields CDR1 KGHDR and CDR2 SFDVKD. CDR3 length: 15 residues. For the CDR3, the DNA is TGTGCCACCAGTGATCGACCCACCCGGGCCGGGGAGCTGTTTTTT. It codes for CATSDRPTRAGELFF.

V and J are TRBV4-3 and TRBJ1-1; possibly TRBD1 for D (5 bases). From germline, CDR1 is LGHNA and CDR2 YSLEER. V dropped 1 base and J dropped 8 bases, with 14 bases sitting between them. The CDR3 loop spans 14 amino acids. The CDR3 spells CASSQAMSGDEAFF. Written as DNA, the CDR3 is TGCGCCAGCAGCCAAGCCATGTCGGGGGACGAAGCTTTCTTT.

The chain links TRBV30 to TRBJ2-7; either TRBD1 or TRBD2 may supply D (7 bases each). Between the trimmed V and J ends, which lost 0 bases and 3 bases, there was a span of 18 bases. The CDR3 is made up of 16 amino acids. Per the germline V gene, CDR1 is GTSNPN and CDR2 is SVGIG (reference sequence). The CDR3 protein is CAWSVPGGQGVYEQYF. CDR3 sequence (DNA): TGTGCCTGGAGTGTACCCGGGGGGCAGGGGGTCTACGAGCAGTACTTC.

The chain is built from TRBV6-6 and TRBJ1-1; D unresolved. Germline V gene data show CDR1 as MNHNY and CDR2 as SVGAGI (reference sequence). The CDR3 is 13 residues long. Between the trimmed V and J ends, which lost 6 bases and 4 bases, there was a span of 12 bases. The DNA of the CDR3 is TGTGCCAGCAGCTCCGGGGTAGGCACTGAAGCTTTCTTT. Protein: CASSSGVGTEAFF.

The rearrangement uses TRBV6-6 and TRBJ2-7; 7 nucleotides agree with TRBD1. The CDR3 covers 14 residues. The germline V gene has CDR1 MNHNY and CDR2 SVGAGI (reference sequence). The J segment lost 3 bases and the V segment lost 7 bases, leaving 9 bases of the junction unmatched. As DNA, the CDR3 is TGTGCCAGCAATCCACCGGGACAGAACTACGAGCAGTACTTC. Translated, it gives CASNPPGQNYEQYF.

The V and J genes are TRBV12-5 and TRBJ2-1; the match to TRBD2 covers 13 bases. The CDR3 consists of 16 residues. Germline CDR1 is LGHNT and CDR2 is FRNRAP. Trimming cost V 6 bases and J 2 bases; bases outside gene matches: 4. The CDR3 nucleotides read TGTGCTAGTGGCATTGGACTAGCGGGAGCCTACAATGAGCAGTTCTTC. It codes for CASGIGLAGAYNEQFF. The variable domain in full, with the rest retrieved from reference TRBV12-5 and TRBJ2-1, is DARVTQTPRHKVTEMGQEVTMRCQPILGHNTVFWYRQTMMQGLELLAYFRNRAPLDDSGMPKDRFSAEMPDATLATLKIQPSEPRDSAVYFCASGIGLAGAYNEQFFGPGTRLTVL.

The genes are TRBV7-8 and TRBJ1-5, with TRBD1 matching over 9 bases. The germline V gene has CDR1 SGHVS and CDR2 FQNEAQ. The CDR3 loop spans 16 amino acids. The V and J ends lost 3 bases and 4 bases, in that order; junction bases with no gene match: 7. CDR3 residues: CASSLGTGGRNQPQHF. CDR3 in DNA: TGTGCCAGCAGCTTGGGAACAGGGGGCAGAAATCAGCCCCAGCATTTT. The full variable domain, with the rest looked up from reference TRBV7-8 and TRBJ1-5, is GAGVSQSPRYKVAKRGQDVALRCDPISGHVSLFWYQQALGQGPEFLTYFQNEAQLDKSGLPSDRFFAERPEGSVSTLKIQRTQQEDSAVYLCASSLGTGGRNQPQHFGDGTRLSIL.

This clone was seen only once. The rearrangement joins TRBV4-3 to TRBJ2-5; 9 bases are shared with TRBD2. Germline CDR1 reads LGHNA; CDR2 reads YSLEER. The CDR3 extends over 17 amino acids. J was trimmed by 5 bases and V by 1 base; bases with no gene match: 11. The DNA of the CDR3 is TGCGCCAGCAGCCAAGTGGCTGGGACTAGCTTAGGGGAGACCCAGTACTTC. It codes for CASSQVAGTSLGETQYF.

This clone was picked up one time. J is TRBJ2-7 and V is TRBV18, with D hard to call. Per germline, CDR1 KGHSH and CDR2 LQKENI. The CDR3 consists of 13 residues. With 3 bases removed from V and 1 base from J, the gap between germline ends came to 7 bases. CDR3 in DNA: TGTGCCAGCTCACCGGGCGTTTCCTACGAGCAGTACTTC. This gives the protein CASSPGVSYEQYF. Together with reference TRBV18 and TRBJ2-7, the CDR3 gives the full variable domain: NAGVMQNPRHLVRRRGQEARLRCSPMKGHSHVYWYRQLPEEGLKFMVYLQKENIIDESGMPKERFSAEFPKEGPSILRIQQVVRGDSAAYFCASSPGVSYEQYFGPGTRLTVT.